This T cell receptor beta chain originates from a study of PD-1 blockade in classical Hodgkin lymphoma. Per germline, CDR1 SGHKS and CDR2 YYEKEE (reference sequence). There are 12 residues in the CDR3. The ends were cut back, 0 bases at V and 7 bases at J, with 5 bases in the middle. Clones were sequenced by immunoSEQ multiplex PCR, and TCRdb holds only the in-frame ones, with some missing. Here the sample spans about 24,000 clones, around 80% being singletons. The sample's time point: cycle 4 day 1 (C4D1), after less than 7 weeks of nivolumab. Every patient experienced relapse after autologous stem cell transplantation, and brentuximab vedotin exposure varied.

This TCR was recovered from a human donor with classical Hodgkin lymphoma. The specimen comprised peripheral blood mononuclear cells (PBMCs), sampled before the fourth cycle of nivolumab. The J gene is TRBJ2-1, the V gene TRBV5-5; the D is unclear. CDR3 bases: TGTGCCAGCAGCTTGGCCGGGAATGAGCAGTTCTTC. Its translation is CASSLAGNEQFF.